These T cell receptor beta chains were read from a single sample in a study of cytomegalovirus exposure and HLA in healthy donors. Profiling relied on immunoSEQ multiplex PCR, and the TCRdb table lists in-frame clones only, not all of them. The data show over 60,000 clones, 70% to 75% seen once. The source material was PBMCs. Receptor source: a woman between 25 and 40 years old in good health and CMV-seronegative. CDR3s include the opening cysteine and the closing phenylalanine or tryptophan. D genes are given only for firm matches. The listing skips clone size in some rows; elsewhere it reads once, few, many or a size class.

J gene	clone size	D gene	V gene	CDR3 length	CDR3 DNA	CDR3 protein
TRBJ2-7	NA	TRBD1	TRBV27	14	TGTGCCAGCAGTTCGACAGGGGACGGGTACGAGCAGTACTTC	CASSSTGDGYEQYF
TRBJ1-2	NA	TRBD1	TRBV7-9	15	TGTGCCAGCAGCGGGCGAAGACAGGGCGGGTATGGCTACACCTTC	CASSGRRQGGYGYTF
TRBJ2-1	NA	NA	TRBV5-8	16	TGTGCCAGCAGCTTGGTGAGGGTCCTCGGCTACAATGAGCAGTTCTTC	CASSLVRVLGYNEQFF
TRBJ2-3	NA	TRBD2	TRBV18	18	TGTGCCAGCTCACCAGGACTAGCGGGAGGGGATGGCACAGATACGCAGTATTTT	CASSPGLAGGDGTDTQYF
TRBJ2-1	NA	NA	TRBV11-3	14	TGTGCCAGCAGCTTAGACGGTCCCCTCAATGAGCAGTTCTTC	CASSLDGPLNEQFF
TRBJ1-1	NA	NA	TRBV5-1	13	TGCGCCAGCAGCTACGCCGGGGGAACTGAAGCTTTCTTT	CASSYAGGTEAFF
TRBJ1-1	few	TRBD1	TRBV7-9	14	TGTGCCAGCAGCTTAAGGGACAGAGGGGCTGAAGCTTTCTTT	CASSLRDRGAEAFF
TRBJ2-7	NA	NA	TRBV6-6	15	TGTGCCAGCAGTTACTCGCCGGCGGGGAACTACGGGCAGTACTTC	CASSYSPAGNYGQYF
TRBJ1-2	NA	NA	TRBV9	13	TGTGCCAGCGGTCTCCAGGGAACCTATGGCTACACCTTC	CASGLQGTYGYTF
TRBJ2-6	NA	TRBD1	TRBV6-1	15	TGTGCCAGCACGATGGGACAGATTGGGGCCAACGTCCTGACTTTC	CASTMGQIGANVLTF